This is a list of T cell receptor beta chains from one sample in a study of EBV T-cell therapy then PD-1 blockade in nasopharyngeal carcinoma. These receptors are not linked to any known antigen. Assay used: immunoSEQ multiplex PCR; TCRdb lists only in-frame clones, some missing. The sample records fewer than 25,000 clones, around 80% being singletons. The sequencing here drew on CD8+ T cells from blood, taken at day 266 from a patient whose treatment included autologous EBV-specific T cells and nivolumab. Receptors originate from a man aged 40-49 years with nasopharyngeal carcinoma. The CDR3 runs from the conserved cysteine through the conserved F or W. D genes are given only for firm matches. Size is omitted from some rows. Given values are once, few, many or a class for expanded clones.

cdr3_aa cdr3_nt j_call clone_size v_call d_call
CASSQTERGSLNEQFF TGCGCCAGCAGCCAAACGGAGCGGGGGTCTCTTAATGAGCAGTTCTTC TRBJ2-1 . TRBV4-1 TRBD2
CASSTGTRSTDTQYF TGTGCCAGTAGCACCGGGACTAGAAGCACAGATACGCAGTATTTT TRBJ2-3 . TRBV19 TRBD2
CASNDNEQFF TGTGCCAGCAACGACAATGAGCAGTTCTTC TRBJ2-1 . TRBV2 .
CASSQDGGTGANVLTF TGCGCCAGCAGCCAAGATGGGGGTACCGGGGCCAACGTCCTGACTTTC TRBJ2-6 . TRBV4-3 .
CASSSGEENEKLFF TGTGCCAGCAGCTCAGGGGAGGAGAATGAAAAACTGTTTTTT TRBJ1-4 . TRBV6-5 .
CASSYWGTGDPNTEAFF TGTGCCAGCAGCTATTGGGGTACAGGGGACCCGAACACTGAAGCTTTCTTT TRBJ1-1 . TRBV5-8 TRBD1
CASSQVQGHEQYF TGCGCCAGCAGCCAAGTCCAGGGCCACGAGCAGTACTTC TRBJ2-7 . TRBV4-3 .
CASSLGAGTEAFF TGTGCCAGCAGCTTAGGGGCCGGGACAGAAGCTTTCTTT TRBJ1-1 few TRBV7-9 .
CASSKETQYF TGTGCCAGCAGCAAAGAGACCCAGTACTTC TRBJ2-5 . TRBV21-1 .
CASSLNYQGATSPLHF TGTGCCAGCAGCTTAAATTACCAGGGGGCGACTTCACCCCTCCACTTT TRBJ1-6 . TRBV7-9 TRBD1
CASSLLSGLITNTGELFF TGTGCCAGCAGCTTATTATCCGGACTTATCACGAACACCGGGGAGCTGTTTTTT TRBJ2-2 . TRBV7-9 .
CASSRYTEAFF TGTGCCAGCAGCCGCTACACTGAAGCTTTCTTT TRBJ1-1 . TRBV14 .
CASPKPIPALSYEQYF TGTGCCAGCCCTAAACCAATCCCGGCCCTTTCCTACGAGCAGTACTTC TRBJ2-7 . TRBV7-9 .
CASRLYPGANTGELFF TGTGCCAGCAGGCTTTATCCGGGGGCGAACACCGGGGAGCTGTTTTTT TRBJ2-2 . TRBV27 .
CASSMGTGPSYEQYF TGTGCCAGCAGCATGGGGACAGGGCCATCCTACGAGCAGTACTTC TRBJ2-7 . TRBV9 TRBD1
CASSYGAGGPDEQFF TGTGCCAGCAGTTACGGTGCGGGGGGGCCCGATGAGCAGTTCTTC TRBJ2-1 . TRBV6-5 TRBD2
CAGSGLAGEQFF TGTGCCGGCAGCGGACTAGCGGGGGAGCAGTTCTTC TRBJ2-1 . TRBV12-3/TRBV12-4 TRBD2
CANARPGRGFAFF TGTGCCAATGCCCGGCCGGGTCGGGGGTTCGCTTTCTTT TRBJ1-1 . TRBV28 .
CASNHRGDYQETQYF TGTGCCAGCAACCACAGGGGGGACTATCAAGAGACCCAGTACTTC TRBJ2-5 . TRBV7-2 .
CATLSGNTIYF TGTGCCACCCTCTCTGGAAACACCATATATTTT TRBJ1-3 . TRBV2 .
CASTAGVGQPQHF TGTGCCAGCACCGCGGGGGTCGGTCAGCCCCAGCATTTT TRBJ1-5 few TRBV7-6 .
CASSPTSGATETQYF TGTGCCAGCAGCCCAACTAGCGGTGCCACAGAGACCCAGTACTTC TRBJ2-5 . TRBV7-9 TRBD2
CASSLGQGASGANVLTF TGTGCCAGCAGCCTTGGACAGGGGGCGTCTGGGGCCAACGTCCTGACTTTC TRBJ2-6 . TRBV13 TRBD1
CASSSLYGYTF TGTGCCAGCAGCTCCCTTTATGGCTACACCTTC TRBJ1-2 . TRBV2 .
CASSFGTGSYEQYF TGTGCCAGCAGTTTTGGGACAGGTTCCTACGAGCAGTACTTC TRBJ2-7 . TRBV7-2 TRBD1
CASSVWGQGLSSYEQYF TGTGCCAGCAGCGTTTGGGGGCAAGGGCTGAGCTCCTACGAGCAGTACTTC TRBJ2-7 . TRBV13 .
CASSFGSANEQFF TGTGCCAGCAGCTTCGGCAGCGCGAATGAGCAGTTCTTC TRBJ2-1 . TRBV11-3 .
CASSRRQDNTEAFF TGTGCCAGCAGCCGGAGACAGGACAACACTGAAGCTTTCTTT TRBJ1-1 few TRBV6-1 .
CASSEARDRGLSSPLHF TGTGCCAGCAGTGAAGCGAGGGACAGGGGGCTATCTTCACCCCTCCACTTT TRBJ1-6 . TRBV6-1 TRBD1
CASISLNGNEQFF TGTGCCAGCATCTCTTTAAACGGGAATGAGCAGTTCTTC TRBJ2-1 . TRBV6-5 .
CASSLLAGHNEQFF TGTGCCAGCAGTTTACTAGCGGGGCACAATGAGCAGTTCTTC TRBJ2-1 . TRBV28 TRBD2
CASVRAYQGNLYGYTF TGTGCCAGCGTCCGGGCTTATCAGGGGAATCTCTATGGCTACACCTTC TRBJ1-2 . TRBV28 .
CASSYSSGNEQFF TGTGCCAGCAGTTACTCGTCCGGCAATGAGCAGTTCTTC TRBJ2-1 . TRBV6-2/TRBV6-3 .
CAERGYGYTF TGTGCCGAGAGGGGGTATGGCTACACCTTC TRBJ1-2 . TRBV7-9 .
CAWTDQGGEAFF TGTGCCTGGACCGATCAGGGCGGAGAAGCTTTCTTT TRBJ1-1 . TRBV30 .
CASSLGQDYGYTF TGTGCCAGCAGTCTCGGACAGGACTATGGCTACACCTTC TRBJ1-2 few TRBV4-2 TRBD1
CASSQVNRAYEQYF TGCGCCAGCAGCCAAGTGAATAGAGCCTACGAGCAGTACTTC TRBJ2-7 . TRBV4-3 .
CTSTRTREAFF TGCACCAGCACCAGGACCCGCGAAGCTTTCTTT TRBJ1-1 once TRBV1 .
CASSEALGTGNQPQHF TGTGCCAGCAGTGAAGCCCTAGGGACAGGCAATCAGCCCCAGCATTTT TRBJ1-5 . TRBV6-1 TRBD1
CASSFRRDGQPQHF TGTGCCAGCAGTTTTCGTCGCGACGGCCAGCCCCAGCATTTT TRBJ1-5 . TRBV27 .
CASSYAYSNQPQHF TGTGCCAGCAGTTACGCTTATAGCAATCAGCCCCAGCATTTT TRBJ1-5 . TRBV27 .
CASSQENLSNQPQHF TGCGCCAGCAGCCAAGAGAACCTTAGCAATCAGCCCCAGCATTTT TRBJ1-5 few TRBV4-1 .
CASIGWTVTGELFF TGTGCCAGCATTGGCTGGACGGTCACCGGGGAGCTGTTTTTT TRBJ2-2 . TRBV6-5 .
CASSELEETQYF TGTGCCAGCAGCGAATTAGAAGAGACCCAGTACTTC TRBJ2-5 . TRBV9 .
CASSVGQHSQETQYF TGTGCCAGCAGCGTAGGACAGCACTCCCAAGAGACCCAGTACTTC TRBJ2-5 . TRBV9 .
CASSWAIDGYTF TGTGCCAGCAGTTGGGCTATTGATGGCTACACCTTC TRBJ1-2 . TRBV5-6 .
CASSQGLLSSYEQYF TGTGCCAGCAGCCAGGGGCTACTCAGCTCCTACGAGCAGTACTTC TRBJ2-7 . TRBV7-8 .
CASSLPSGGTDTQYF TGTGCCAGCAGCTTACCTAGCGGAGGCACAGATACGCAGTATTTT TRBJ2-3 . TRBV7-3 TRBD2
CASGGDGELFF TGTGCCAGCGGGGGGGACGGGGAGCTGTTTTTT TRBJ2-2 . TRBV27 TRBD2